Listed here are 5 T cell receptor beta chains from one sample, sequenced in a study of T-cell reconstitution after alpha-beta-depleted transplantation in children. Preparation of the TCRbeta library involved a method that used unique molecular identifiers. One entry per CDR3 protein, called by TCRdb with MiXCR from the PCR reads. The table has roughly 180,000 distinct CDR3 sequences, about 14% seen once; the top ten hold about 13%. The source material was PBMCs from the stem cell graft donor, sampled from the stem cell graft. These TCRs come from a human donor who donated a stem cell graft to a child with acute lymphoblastic leukemia.

This clonotype has at least ten counts. The rearrangement links TRBV12-3 or TRBV12-4 to TRBJ1-1, with 8 bases identical to TRBD1. This CDR3 region has 14 residues. The ends lost 4 bases at V and 5 bases at J; junction bases unmatched: 6. The CDR3 sequence: CASSSQTGETEAFF. The DNA of the CDR3 is TGTGCCAGCAGTTCCCAGACAGGGGAGACTGAAGCTTTCTTT.

The chain combines TRBV6-5 with TRBJ1-1, with a weak D call TRBD1 (5 bases). There are 15 residues in the CDR3. The germline gives CDR1 MNHEY, CDR2 SVGAGI. V shed 7 bases and J shed 0 bases, with 15 bases lying between them. The CDR3 bases are TGTGCCAGCACCCTTACTCGGGGGATGAACACTGAAGCTTTCTTT. This gives the protein CASTLTRGMNTEAFF.

Concerning this clonotype itself: The CDR3 ends on some other residue instead of the conserved phenylalanine or tryptophan, so this is likely a read error. V is TRBV5-1 and J is TRBJ1-1; the D is unclear. Germline V lookup: CDR1 SGHRS, CDR2 YFSETQ. The V end was cut by 3 bases, the J end by 5 bases, with 14 bases between. The CDR3 has 14 amino acids. CDR3 region: CASSSLDGDTEAFL. As DNA, the CDR3 is TGCGCCAGCAGCTCCCTCGACGGGGATACTGAAGCTTTCTTG.

This clonotype was seen at least ten times. CDR3 in amino acids: CASSLGAGVSYEQYF. In nucleotides, the CDR3 is TGTGCCAGCAGCTTAGGCGCGGGAGTCTCCTACGAGCAGTACTTC. The J gene is TRBJ2-7, the V gene TRBV5-5; 7 bases align to TRBD2. Looked up from germline, CDR1 is SGHKS and CDR2 is YYEKEE (reference sequence). V gave up 2 bases and J gave up 0 bases; unmatched junction bases: 5. The CDR3 totals 15 residues. The entire variable domain, with the rest obtained from reference TRBV5-5 and TRBJ2-7, is as follows: DAGVTQSPTHLIKTRGQQVTLRCSPISGHKSVSWYQQVLGQGPQFIFQYYEKEERGRGNFPDRFSARQFPNYSSELNVNALLLGDSALYLCASSLGAGVSYEQYFGPGTRLTVT.

This clonotype was seen repeatedly, ten times or more. V and J are TRBV5-1 and TRBJ2-1, with D perhaps matching TRBD2 (6 bases). This CDR3 region has 15 residues. Germline lookup yields CDR1 SGHRS and CDR2 YFSETQ. Trimming took 0 bases from V and 5 from J, leaving 12 bases between them. In DNA form, the CDR3 reads TGCGCCAGCAGCTTGGACGGGAGTAGCCACAATGAGCAGTTCTTC. This gives the protein CASSLDGSSHNEQFF.